Reported below is one T cell receptor beta chain. Repertoires were generated with immunoSEQ multiplex PCR, while TCRdb's copy carries only in-frame clones and drops some. The data show approximately 250,000 clones, 86% seen once. These data come from a study of blood T cell repertoires in COVID-19. Trimming removed 0 bases at V and 1 base at J, with 7 bases between. The CDR3 has 15 residues. The germline CDR1 and CDR2 sequences are LNHDA and SQIVND (reference sequence). The rearrangement links TRBV19 to TRBJ1-5; weak D call: TRBD1 (5 bases). The clonotype was recovered from a man younger than 40 who had recovered from COVID-19. The sequencing input was peripheral blood. CDR3 bases: TGTGCCAGTAGTATAGACCACAGGAGCAATCAGCCCCAGCATTTT. It is translated as CASSIDHRSNQPQHF.